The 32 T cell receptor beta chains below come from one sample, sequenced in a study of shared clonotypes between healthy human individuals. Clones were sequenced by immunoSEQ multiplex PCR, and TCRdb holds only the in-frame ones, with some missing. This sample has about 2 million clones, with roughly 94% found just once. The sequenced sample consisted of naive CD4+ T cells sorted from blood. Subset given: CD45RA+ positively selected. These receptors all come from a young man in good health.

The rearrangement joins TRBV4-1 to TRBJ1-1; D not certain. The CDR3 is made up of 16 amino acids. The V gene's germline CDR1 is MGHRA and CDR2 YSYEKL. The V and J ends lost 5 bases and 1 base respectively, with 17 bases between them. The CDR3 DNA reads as TGCGCCAGCAGCACTCGTGCGGGCGGTGGGAACACTGAAGCTTTCTTT. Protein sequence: CASSTRAGGGNTEAFF.

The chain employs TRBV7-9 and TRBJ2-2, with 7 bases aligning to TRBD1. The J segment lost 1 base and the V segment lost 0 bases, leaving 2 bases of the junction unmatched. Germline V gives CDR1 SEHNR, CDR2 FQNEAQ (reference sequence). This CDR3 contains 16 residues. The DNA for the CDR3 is TGTGCCAGCAGCTTAGCGTGGACAGGGAACACCGGGGAGCTGTTTTTT. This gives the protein CASSLAWTGNTGELFF.

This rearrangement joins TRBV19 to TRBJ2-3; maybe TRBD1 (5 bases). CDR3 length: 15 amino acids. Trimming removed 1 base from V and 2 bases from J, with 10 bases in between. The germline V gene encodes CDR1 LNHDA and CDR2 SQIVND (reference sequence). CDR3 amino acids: CASSIATAYTDTQYF. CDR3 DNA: TGTGCCAGTAGTATAGCGACAGCGTACACAGATACGCAGTATTTT.

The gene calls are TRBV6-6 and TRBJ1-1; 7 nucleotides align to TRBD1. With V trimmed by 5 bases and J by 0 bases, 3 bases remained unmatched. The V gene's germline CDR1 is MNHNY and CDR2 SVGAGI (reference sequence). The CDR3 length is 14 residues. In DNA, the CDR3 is TGTGCCAGCAGTCATGACAGGGTGAACACTGAAGCTTTCTTT. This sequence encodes CASSHDRVNTEAFF.

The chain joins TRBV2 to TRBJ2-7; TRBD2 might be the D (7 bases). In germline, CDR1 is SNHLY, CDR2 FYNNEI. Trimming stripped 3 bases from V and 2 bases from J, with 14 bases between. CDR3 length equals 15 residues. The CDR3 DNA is TGTGCCAGCAGTGAGGGGGGGCATATCACCTACGAGCAGTACTTC. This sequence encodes CASSEGGHITYEQYF. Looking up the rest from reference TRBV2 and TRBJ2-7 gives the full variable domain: EPEVTQTPSHQVTQMGQEVILRCVPISNHLYFYWYRQILGQKVEFLVSFYNNEISEKSEIFDDQFSVERPDGSNFTLKIRSTKLEDSAMYFCASSEGGHITYEQYFGPGTRLTVT.

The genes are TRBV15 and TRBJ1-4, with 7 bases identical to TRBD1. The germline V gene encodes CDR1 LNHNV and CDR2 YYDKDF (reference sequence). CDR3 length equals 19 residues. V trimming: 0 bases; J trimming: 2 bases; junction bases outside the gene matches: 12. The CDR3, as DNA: TGTGCCACCAGCAGAGATCTGGGAACAGGGGAGTCCACTAATGAAAAACTGTTTTTT. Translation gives CATSRDLGTGESTNEKLFF.

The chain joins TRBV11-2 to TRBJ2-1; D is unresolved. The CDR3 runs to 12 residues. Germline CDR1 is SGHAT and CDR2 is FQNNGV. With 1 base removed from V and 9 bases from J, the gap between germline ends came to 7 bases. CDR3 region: CASSLAASEQFF. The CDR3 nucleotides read TGTGCCAGCAGCTTAGCTGCAAGTGAGCAGTTCTTC.

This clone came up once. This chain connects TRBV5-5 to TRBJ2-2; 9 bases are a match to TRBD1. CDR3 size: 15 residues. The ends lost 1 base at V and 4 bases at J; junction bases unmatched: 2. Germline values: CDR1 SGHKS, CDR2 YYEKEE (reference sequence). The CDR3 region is CASSLHRGLTGELFF. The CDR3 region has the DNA TGTGCCAGCAGCTTGCACAGGGGGCTCACCGGGGAGCTGTTTTTT.

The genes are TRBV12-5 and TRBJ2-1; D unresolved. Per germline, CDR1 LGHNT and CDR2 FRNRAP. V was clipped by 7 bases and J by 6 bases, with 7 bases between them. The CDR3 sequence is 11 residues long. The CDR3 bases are TGTGCTAGTGTAGGACCCAATGAGCAGTTCTTC. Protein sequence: CASVGPNEQFF. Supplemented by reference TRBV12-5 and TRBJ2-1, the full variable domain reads DARVTQTPRHKVTEMGQEVTMRCQPILGHNTVFWYRQTMMQGLELLAYFRNRAPLDDSGMPKDRFSAEMPDATLATLKIQPSEPRDSAVYFCASVGPNEQFFGPGTRLTVL.

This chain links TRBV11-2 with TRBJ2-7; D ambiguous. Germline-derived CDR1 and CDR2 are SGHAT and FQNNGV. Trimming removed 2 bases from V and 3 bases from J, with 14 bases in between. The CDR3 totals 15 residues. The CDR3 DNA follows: TGTGCCAGCAGCTTAATGTTCTCACTGGGCTACGAGCAGTACTTC. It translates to CASSLMFSLGYEQYF.

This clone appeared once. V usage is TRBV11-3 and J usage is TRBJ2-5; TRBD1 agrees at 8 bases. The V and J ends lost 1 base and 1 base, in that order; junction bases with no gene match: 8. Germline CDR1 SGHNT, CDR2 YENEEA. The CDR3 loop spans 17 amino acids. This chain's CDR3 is CASSLGRPGQAQETQYF. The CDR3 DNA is TGTGCCAGCAGCTTAGGACGGCCGGGACAGGCCCAAGAGACCCAGTACTTC.

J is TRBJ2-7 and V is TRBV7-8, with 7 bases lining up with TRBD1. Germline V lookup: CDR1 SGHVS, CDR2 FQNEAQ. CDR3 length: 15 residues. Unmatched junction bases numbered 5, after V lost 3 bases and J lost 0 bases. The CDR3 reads CASSFQDRHSYEQYF. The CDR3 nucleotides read TGTGCCAGCAGCTTTCAGGACAGGCACTCCTACGAGCAGTACTTC.

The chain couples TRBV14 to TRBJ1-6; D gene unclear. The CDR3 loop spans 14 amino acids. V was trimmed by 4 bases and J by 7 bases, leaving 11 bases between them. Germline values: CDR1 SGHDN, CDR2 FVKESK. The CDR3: CASSLRTTNSPLHF. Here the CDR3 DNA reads TGTGCCAGCAGCCTTAGGACGACCAATTCACCCCTCCACTTT.

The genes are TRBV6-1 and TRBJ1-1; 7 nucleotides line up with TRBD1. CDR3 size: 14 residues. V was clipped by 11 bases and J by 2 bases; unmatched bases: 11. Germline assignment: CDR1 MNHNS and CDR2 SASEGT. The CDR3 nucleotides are TGTGCCGTCCACGGGGGGACAGCAAACACTGAAGCTTTCTTT. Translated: CAVHGGTANTEAFF.

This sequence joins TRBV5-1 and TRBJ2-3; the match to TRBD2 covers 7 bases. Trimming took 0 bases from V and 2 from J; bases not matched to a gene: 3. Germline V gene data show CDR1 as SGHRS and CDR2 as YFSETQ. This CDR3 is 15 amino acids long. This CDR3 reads CASSLASGHTDTQYF. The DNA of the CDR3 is TGCGCCAGCAGCTTGGCTAGCGGACACACAGATACGCAGTATTTT.

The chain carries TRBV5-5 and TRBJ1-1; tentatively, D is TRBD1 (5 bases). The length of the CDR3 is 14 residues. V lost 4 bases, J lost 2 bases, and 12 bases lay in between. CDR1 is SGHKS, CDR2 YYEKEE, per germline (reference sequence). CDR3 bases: TGTGCCAGCAGCCTGGGGCGTCCAAACACTGAAGCTTTCTTT. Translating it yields CASSLGRPNTEAFF.

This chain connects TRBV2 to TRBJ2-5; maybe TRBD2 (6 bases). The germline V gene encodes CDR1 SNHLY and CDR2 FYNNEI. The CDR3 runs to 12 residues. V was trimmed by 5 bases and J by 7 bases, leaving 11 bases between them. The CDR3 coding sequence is TGTGCCAGCAGTCCGGGACTCTTGACCCAGTACTTC. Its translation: CASSPGLLTQYF.

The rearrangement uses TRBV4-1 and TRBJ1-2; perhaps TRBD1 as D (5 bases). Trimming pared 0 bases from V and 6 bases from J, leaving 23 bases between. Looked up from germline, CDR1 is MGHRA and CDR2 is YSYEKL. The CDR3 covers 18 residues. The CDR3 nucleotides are TGCGCCAGCAGCCAAGATATGAACCTCCTCAGGGTCCCCAATGGCTACACCTTC. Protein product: CASSQDMNLLRVPNGYTF.

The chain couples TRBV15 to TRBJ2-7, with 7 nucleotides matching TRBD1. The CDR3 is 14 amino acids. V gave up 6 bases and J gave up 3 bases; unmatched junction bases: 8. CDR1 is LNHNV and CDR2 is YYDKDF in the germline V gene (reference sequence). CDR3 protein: CATRQSAGGYEQYF. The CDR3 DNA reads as TGTGCCACCAGACAGTCGGCAGGGGGCTACGAGCAGTACTTC.

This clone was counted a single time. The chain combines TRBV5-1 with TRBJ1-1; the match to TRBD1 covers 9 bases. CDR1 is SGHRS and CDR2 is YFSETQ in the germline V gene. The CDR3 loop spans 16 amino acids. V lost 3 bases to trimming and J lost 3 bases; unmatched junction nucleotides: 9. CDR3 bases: TGCGCCAGCAGCTCCCGGACAGGGGTGATCGACACTGAAGCTTTCTTT. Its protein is CASSSRTGVIDTEAFF.

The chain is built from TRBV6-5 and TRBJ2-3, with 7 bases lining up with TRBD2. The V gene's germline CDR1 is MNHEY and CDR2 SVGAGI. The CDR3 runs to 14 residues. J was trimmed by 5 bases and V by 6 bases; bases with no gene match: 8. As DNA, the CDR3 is TGTGCCAGCAGAAAGCGGGATGCCCTAGATACGCAGTATTTT. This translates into CASRKRDALDTQYF.

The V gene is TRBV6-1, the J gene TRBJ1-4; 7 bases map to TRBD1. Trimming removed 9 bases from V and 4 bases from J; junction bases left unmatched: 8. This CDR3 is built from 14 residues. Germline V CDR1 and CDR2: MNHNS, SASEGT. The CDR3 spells CASKGALSNEKLFF. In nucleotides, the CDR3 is TGTGCCAGTAAGGGGGCTCTGAGTAATGAAAAACTGTTTTTT.

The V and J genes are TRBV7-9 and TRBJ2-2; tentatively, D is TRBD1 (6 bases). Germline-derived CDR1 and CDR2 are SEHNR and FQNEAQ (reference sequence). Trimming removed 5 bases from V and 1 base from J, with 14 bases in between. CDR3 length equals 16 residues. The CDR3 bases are TGTGCCAGCAGCCCAGTGGCGACAGGGAACACCGGGGAGCTGTTTTTT. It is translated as CASSPVATGNTGELFF.

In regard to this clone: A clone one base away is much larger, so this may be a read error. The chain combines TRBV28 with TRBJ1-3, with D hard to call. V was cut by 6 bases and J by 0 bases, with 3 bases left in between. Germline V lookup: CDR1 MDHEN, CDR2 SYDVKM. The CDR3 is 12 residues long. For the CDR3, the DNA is TGTGCCAGCAGGACCTCTGGAAACACCATATATTTT. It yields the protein CASRTSGNTIYF.

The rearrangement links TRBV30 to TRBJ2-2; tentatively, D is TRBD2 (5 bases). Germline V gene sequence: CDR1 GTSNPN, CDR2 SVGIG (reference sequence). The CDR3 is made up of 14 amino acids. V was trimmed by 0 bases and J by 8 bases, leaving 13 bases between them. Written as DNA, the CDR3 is TGTGCCTGGAGTGTACACTCTCCGGGAGGGGAGCTGTTTTTT. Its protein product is CAWSVHSPGGELFF.

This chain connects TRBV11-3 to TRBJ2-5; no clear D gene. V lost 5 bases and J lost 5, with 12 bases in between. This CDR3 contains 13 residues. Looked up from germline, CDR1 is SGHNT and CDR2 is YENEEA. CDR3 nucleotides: TGTGCCAGCAGCCCCGGAGTGAGGGAGACCCAGTACTTC. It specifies CASSPGVRETQYF.

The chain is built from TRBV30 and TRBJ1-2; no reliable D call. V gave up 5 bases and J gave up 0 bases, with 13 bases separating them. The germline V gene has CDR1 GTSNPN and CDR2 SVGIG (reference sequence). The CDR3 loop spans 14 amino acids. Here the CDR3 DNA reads TGTGCCTGGGGGCGAAATACGCCTAACTATGGCTACACCTTC. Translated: CAWGRNTPNYGYTF.

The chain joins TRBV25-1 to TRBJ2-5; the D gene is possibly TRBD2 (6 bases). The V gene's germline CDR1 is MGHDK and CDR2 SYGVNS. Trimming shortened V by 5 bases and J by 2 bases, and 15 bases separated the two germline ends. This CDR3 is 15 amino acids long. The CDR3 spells CASSSASGQQETQYF. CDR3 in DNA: TGTGCCAGCAGTTCCGCCAGCGGGCAACAAGAGACCCAGTACTTC.

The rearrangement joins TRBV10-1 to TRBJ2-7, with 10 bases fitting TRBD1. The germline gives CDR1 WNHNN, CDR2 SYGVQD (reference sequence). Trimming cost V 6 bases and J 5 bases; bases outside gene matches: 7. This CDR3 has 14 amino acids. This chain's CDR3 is CASSMGQGIDEQYF. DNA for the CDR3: TGCGCCAGCAGCATGGGACAGGGGATCGACGAGCAGTACTTC.

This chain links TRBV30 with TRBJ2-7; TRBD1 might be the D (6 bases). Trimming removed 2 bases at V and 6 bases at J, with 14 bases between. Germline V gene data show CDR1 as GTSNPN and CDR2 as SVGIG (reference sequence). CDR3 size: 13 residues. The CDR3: CAWSMSKGGEQYF. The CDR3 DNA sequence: TGTGCCTGGAGTATGAGTAAAGGGGGCGAGCAGTACTTC.

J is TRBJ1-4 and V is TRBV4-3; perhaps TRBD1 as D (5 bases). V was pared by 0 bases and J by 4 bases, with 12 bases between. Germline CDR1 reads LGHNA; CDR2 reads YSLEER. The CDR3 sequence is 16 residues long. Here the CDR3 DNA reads TGCGCCAGCAGCCAAGATCGGGGGGTCCTTAATGAAAAACTGTTTTTT. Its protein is CASSQDRGVLNEKLFF.

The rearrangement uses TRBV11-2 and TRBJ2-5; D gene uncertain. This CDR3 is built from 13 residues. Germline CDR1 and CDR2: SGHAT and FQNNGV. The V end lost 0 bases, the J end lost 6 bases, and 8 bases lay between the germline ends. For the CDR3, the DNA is TGTGCCAGCAGCTTAGATATGACCCAGACCCAGTACTTC. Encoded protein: CASSLDMTQTQYF.